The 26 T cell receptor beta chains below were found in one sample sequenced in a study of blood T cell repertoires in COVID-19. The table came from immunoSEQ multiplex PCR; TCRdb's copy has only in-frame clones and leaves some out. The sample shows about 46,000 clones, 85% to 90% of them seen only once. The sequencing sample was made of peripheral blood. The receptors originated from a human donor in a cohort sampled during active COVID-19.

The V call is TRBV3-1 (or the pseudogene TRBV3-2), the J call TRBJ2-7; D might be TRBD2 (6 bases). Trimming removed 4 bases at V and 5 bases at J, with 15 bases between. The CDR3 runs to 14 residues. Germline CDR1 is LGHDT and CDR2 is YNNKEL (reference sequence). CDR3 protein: CASSPGTGKNEQYF. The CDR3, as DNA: TGTGCCAGCAGCCCCGGGACTGGTAAGAACGAGCAGTACTTC.

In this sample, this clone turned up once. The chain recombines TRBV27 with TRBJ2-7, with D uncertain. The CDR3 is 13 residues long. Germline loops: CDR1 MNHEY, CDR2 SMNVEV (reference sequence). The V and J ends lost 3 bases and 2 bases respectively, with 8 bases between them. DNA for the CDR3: TGTGCCAGCAGTTTCGCCTCTACCTACGAGCAGTACTTC. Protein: CASSFASTYEQYF.

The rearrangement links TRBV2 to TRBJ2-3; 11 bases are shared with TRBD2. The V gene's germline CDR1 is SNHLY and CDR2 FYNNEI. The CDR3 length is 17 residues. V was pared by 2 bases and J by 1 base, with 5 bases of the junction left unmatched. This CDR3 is CASSETSGSMGTDTQYF. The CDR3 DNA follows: TGTGCCAGCAGTGAAACTAGCGGGAGTATGGGCACAGATACGCAGTATTTT.

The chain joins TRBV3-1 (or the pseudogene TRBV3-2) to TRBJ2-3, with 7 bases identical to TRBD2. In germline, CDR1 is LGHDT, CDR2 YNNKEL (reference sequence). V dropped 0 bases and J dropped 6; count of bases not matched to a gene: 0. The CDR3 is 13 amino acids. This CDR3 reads CASSQDGGDTQYF. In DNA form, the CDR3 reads TGTGCCAGCAGCCAAGACGGGGGGGATACGCAGTATTTT.

In DNA, the CDR3 is TGTGCCAGCAGCCAAGGGACTAGCGGGGGGGCCGGAGAGACCCAGTACTTC. This codes for CASSQGTSGGAGETQYF. This sequence joins TRBV7-2 and TRBJ2-5, with TRBD2 matching over 16 bases. Germline V gives CDR1 SGHTA, CDR2 FQGNSA. After removal of 5 bases from V and 4 bases from J, the junction contained 7 bases not matched to a gene. This CDR3 comprises 17 residues.

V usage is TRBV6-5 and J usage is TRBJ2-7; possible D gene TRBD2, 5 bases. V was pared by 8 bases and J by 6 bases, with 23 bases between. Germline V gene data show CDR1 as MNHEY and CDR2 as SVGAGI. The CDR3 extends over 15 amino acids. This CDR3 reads CASLGLGLGGIEQYF. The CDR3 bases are TGTGCCAGCCTCGGATTAGGGCTTGGAGGTATCGAGCAGTACTTC.

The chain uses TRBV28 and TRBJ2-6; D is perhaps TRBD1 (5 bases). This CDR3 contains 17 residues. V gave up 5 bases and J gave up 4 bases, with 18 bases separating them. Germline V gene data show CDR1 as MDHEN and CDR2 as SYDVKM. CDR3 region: CASSTEDTHAGANVLTF. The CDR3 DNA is TGTGCCAGCAGTACCGAGGACACTCACGCCGGGGCCAACGTCCTGACTTTC.

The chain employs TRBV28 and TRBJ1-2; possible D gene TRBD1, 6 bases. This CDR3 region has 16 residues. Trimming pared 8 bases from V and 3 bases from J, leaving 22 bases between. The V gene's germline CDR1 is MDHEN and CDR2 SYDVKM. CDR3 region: CASREGGPILDYGYTF. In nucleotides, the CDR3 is TGTGCCAGCCGTGAGGGGGGGCCCATTCTCGACTATGGCTACACCTTC.

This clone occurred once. CDR3 DNA sequence: TGTGCCAGCAGTTTGGGCATCCTCGGGACTTTCTTT. Amino acid sequence: CASSLGILGTFF. V gene TRBV28 combines with J gene TRBJ1-1; no reliable D call. The length of the CDR3 is 12 residues. Between the trimmed V and J ends, which lost 3 bases and 12 bases, there was a span of 14 bases. The V gene's germline CDR1 is MDHEN and CDR2 SYDVKM.

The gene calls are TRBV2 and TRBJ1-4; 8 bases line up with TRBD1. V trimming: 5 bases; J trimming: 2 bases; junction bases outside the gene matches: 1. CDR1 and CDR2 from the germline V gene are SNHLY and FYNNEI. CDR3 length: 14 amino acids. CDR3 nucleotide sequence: TGTGCCAGCAGTTGGACAGGGACTAATGAAAAACTGTTTTTT. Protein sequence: CASSWTGTNEKLFF.

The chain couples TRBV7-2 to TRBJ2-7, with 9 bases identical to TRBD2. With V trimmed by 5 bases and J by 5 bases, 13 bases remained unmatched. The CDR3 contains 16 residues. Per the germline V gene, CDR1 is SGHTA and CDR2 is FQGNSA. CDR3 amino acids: CASSNLAGGFGDEQYF. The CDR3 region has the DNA TGTGCCAGCAGCAACTTGGCGGGAGGGTTTGGCGACGAGCAGTACTTC.

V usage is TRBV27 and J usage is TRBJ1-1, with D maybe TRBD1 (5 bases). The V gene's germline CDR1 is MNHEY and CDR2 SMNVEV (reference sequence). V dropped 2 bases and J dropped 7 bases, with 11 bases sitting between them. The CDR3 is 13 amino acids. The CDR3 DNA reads TGTGCCAGCAGTTTAAATCAGGGAGGTGAAGCTTTCTTT. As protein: CASSLNQGGEAFF.

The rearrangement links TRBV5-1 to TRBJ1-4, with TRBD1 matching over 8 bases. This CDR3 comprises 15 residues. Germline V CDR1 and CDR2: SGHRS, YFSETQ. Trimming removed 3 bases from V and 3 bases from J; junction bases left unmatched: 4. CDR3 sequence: CASSSRQGPNEKLFF. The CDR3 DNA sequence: TGCGCCAGCAGCTCGCGACAGGGGCCTAATGAAAAACTGTTTTTT. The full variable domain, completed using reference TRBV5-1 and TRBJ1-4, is KAGVTQTPRYLIKTRGQQVTLSCSPISGHRSVSWYQQTPGQGLQFLFEYFSETQRNKGNFPGRFSGRQFSNSRSEMNVSTLELGDSALYLCASSSRQGPNEKLFFGSGTQLSVL.

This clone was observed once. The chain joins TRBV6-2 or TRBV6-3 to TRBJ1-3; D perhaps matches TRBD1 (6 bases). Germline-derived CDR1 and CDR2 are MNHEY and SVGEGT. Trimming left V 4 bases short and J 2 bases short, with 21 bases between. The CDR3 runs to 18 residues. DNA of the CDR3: TGTGCCAGCAGTTCCCGAGGAACAGGGATACGTCCTGGAAACACCATATATTTT. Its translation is CASSSRGTGIRPGNTIYF.

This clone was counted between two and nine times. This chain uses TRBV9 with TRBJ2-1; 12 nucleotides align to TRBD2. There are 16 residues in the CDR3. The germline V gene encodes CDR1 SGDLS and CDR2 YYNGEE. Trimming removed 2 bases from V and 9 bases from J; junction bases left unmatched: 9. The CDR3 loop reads CASSVFRLAGEGEQFF. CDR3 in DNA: TGTGCCAGCAGCGTCTTTCGACTAGCGGGAGAAGGTGAGCAGTTCTTC.

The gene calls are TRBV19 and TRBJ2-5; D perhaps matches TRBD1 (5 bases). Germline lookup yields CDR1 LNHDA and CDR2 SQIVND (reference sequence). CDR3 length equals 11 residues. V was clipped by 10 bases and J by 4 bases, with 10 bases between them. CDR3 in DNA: TGTGCCACCGCAGGGCGAGAGACCCAGTACTTC. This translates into CATAGRETQYF.

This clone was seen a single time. For the CDR3, the DNA is TGTGCCTGGAGGGCGACAGGTTTTAACTATGGCTACACCTTC. It is translated as CAWRATGFNYGYTF. The gene calls are TRBV30 and TRBJ1-2, with D possibly TRBD1 on 6 matching bases. This CDR3 spans 14 amino acids. V shed 3 bases and J shed 1 base, with 12 bases lying between them. Germline V gene sequence: CDR1 GTSNPN, CDR2 SVGIG (reference sequence).

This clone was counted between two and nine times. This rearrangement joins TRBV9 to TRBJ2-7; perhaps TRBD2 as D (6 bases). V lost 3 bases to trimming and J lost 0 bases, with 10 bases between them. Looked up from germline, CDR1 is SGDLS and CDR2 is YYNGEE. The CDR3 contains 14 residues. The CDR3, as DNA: TGTGCCAGCAGCGGAGCGGGCAACTCCTACGAGCAGTACTTC. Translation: CASSGAGNSYEQYF.

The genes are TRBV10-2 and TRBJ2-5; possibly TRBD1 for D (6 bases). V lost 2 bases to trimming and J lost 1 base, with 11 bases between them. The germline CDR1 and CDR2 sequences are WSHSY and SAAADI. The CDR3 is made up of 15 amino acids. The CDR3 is CASSEGGAPQETQYF. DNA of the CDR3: TGCGCCAGCAGTGAGGGGGGCGCGCCCCAAGAGACCCAGTACTTC.

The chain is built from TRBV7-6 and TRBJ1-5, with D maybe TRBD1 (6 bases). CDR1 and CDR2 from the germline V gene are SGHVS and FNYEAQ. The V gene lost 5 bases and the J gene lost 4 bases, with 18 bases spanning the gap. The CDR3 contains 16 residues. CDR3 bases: TGTGCCAGCAGCGCGACAGGTCTACCACTAAATCAGCCCCAGCATTTT. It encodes CASSATGLPLNQPQHF.

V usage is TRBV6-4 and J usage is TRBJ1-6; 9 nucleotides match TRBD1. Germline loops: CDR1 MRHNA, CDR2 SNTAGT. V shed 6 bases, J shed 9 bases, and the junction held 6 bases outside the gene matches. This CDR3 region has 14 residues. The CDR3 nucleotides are TGTGCCAGCAGGGGGACAGGGCTTGGTTCACCCCTCCACTTT. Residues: CASRGTGLGSPLHF.

Here the CDR3 reads CASSQDASGRFYEQYF. Written as DNA, the CDR3 is TGTGCCAGCAGCCAAGATGCTAGCGGGAGGTTCTACGAGCAGTACTTC. The rearrangement uses TRBV3-1 (or the pseudogene TRBV3-2) and TRBJ2-7; 11 bases match TRBD2. V shed 0 bases and J 3 bases; nucleotides not matched to a gene: 4. This CDR3 is 16 amino acids long. Per germline, CDR1 LGHDT and CDR2 YNNKEL (reference sequence).

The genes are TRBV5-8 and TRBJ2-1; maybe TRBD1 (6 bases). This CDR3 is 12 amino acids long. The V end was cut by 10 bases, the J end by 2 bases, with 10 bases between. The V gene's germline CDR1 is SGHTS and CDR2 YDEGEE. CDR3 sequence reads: CAWGRTYNEQFF. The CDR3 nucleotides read TGTGCCTGGGGGCGAACCTACAATGAGCAGTTCTTC.

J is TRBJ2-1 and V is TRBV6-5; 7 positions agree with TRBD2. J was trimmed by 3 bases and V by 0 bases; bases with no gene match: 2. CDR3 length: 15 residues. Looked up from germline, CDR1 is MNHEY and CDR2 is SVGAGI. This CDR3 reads CASSYSQRGYNEQFF. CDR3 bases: TGTGCCAGCAGTTACTCCCAGCGGGGCTACAATGAGCAGTTCTTC.

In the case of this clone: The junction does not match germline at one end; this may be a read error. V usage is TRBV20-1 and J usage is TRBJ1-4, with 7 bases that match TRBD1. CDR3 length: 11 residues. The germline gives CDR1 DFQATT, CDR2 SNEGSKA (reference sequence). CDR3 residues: CSARPTGVTVF. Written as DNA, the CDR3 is TGCAGTGCTAGACCTACAGGGGTAACAGTTTTT.

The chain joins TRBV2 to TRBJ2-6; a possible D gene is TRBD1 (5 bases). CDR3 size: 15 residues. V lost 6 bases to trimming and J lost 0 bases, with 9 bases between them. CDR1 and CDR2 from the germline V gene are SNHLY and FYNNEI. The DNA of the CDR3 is TGTGCCAGCAGCGGAGACAGCTCTGGGGCCAACGTCCTGACTTTC. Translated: CASSGDSSGANVLTF.